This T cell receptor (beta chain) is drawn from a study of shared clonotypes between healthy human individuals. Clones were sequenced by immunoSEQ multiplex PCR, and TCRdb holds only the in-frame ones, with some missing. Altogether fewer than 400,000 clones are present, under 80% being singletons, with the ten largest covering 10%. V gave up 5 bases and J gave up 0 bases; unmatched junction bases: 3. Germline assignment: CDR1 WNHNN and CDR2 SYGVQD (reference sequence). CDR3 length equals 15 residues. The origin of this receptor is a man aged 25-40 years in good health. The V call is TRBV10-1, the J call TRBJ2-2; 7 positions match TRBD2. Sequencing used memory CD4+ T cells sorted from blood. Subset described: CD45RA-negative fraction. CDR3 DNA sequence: TGCGCCAGCAGTAGCGGGGCCGCGAACACCGGGGAGCTGTTTTTT. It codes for CASSSGAANTGELFF.